This T cell receptor beta chain was captured in a study of T cell changes during pregnancy in multiple sclerosis. Here immunoSEQ multiplex PCR was the method, and the copy in TCRdb shows in-frame clones only, minus some. The sample shows 55,000 to 80,000 clones, approximately 93% of them seen only once. V lost 3 bases and J lost 2, with 12 bases in between. Germline-derived CDR1 and CDR2 are SGHVS and FQNEAQ. This CDR3 region has 15 residues. This TCR came from a female donor with multiple sclerosis, enrolled in a pregnancy study. The rearrangement joins TRBV7-8 to TRBJ2-3; the D gene is possibly TRBD1 (6 bases). The sequencing here drew on CD8+ T cells from peripheral blood mononuclear cells, taken in the second trimester of pregnancy. The CDR3 loop is CASSLVQGPTDTQYF. The DNA of the CDR3 is TGTGCCAGCAGCTTGGTACAGGGCCCCACAGATACGCAGTATTTT.